These T cell receptor beta chains were read from a single sample in a study of blood T cell repertoires in COVID-19. Here immunoSEQ multiplex PCR was the method, and the copy in TCRdb shows in-frame clones only, minus some. The table has some 170,000 clones, roughly 87% seen once. The sample comprised PBMCs or T cells enriched from blood (not recorded which). The receptors derive from a human donor with acute COVID-19. The donor label of this sample is uncertain. The CDR3 runs from the conserved cysteine through the conserved F or W. The order of the fields is clone size, D gene, V gene, J gene, CDR3 DNA, CDR3 protein. The D gene is left open where the match is weak. Clone size, where shown, is once, few, many, or a class for clones that have expanded.

-	-	TRBV5-5	TRBJ2-1	TGTGCCAGCAGCTTGGAGGGCAAAACTAGCTCCTACAATGAGCAGTTCTTC	CASSLEGKTSSYNEQFF
-	TRBD2	TRBV9	TRBJ2-5	TGTGCCAGCAGCACCTCTAGCGGGGGGGCAGGAGAGACCCAGTACTTC	CASSTSSGGAGETQYF
once	TRBD1	TRBV7-9	TRBJ1-1	TGTGCCAGCAGCTTACTTGCCGGGACAGGGAAGAGTGAAGCTTTCTTT	CASSLLAGTGKSEAFF
few	-	TRBV18	TRBJ1-4	TGTGCCAGCTCACCCCGGGGATGGGGTGATGAAAAACTGTTTTTT	CASSPRGWGDEKLFF
-	TRBD1	TRBV19	TRBJ2-7	TGTGCCAGTAGTATCGGACAGGGGGACTACGAGCAGTACTTC	CASSIGQGDYEQYF
-	TRBD1	TRBV9	TRBJ1-4	TGTGCCAGCAGCTTGGAAGCCGGGACAGGGGTTGAAAAACTGTTTTTT	CASSLEAGTGVEKLFF
-	-	TRBV7-9	TRBJ2-1	TGTGCCAGCAGCGTAGGACACATGAGCTCCTACAATGAGCAGTTCTTC	CASSVGHMSSYNEQFF
few	TRBD1	TRBV7-9	TRBJ2-1	TGTGCCAGCAGCTCTGGGACAGGGGAGTCCTACAATGAGCAGTTCTTC	CASSSGTGESYNEQFF
-	-	TRBV6-5	TRBJ2-7	TGTGCCAGCAGTTACTCGTTGCCAGGGTCCTACGAGCAGTACTTC	CASSYSLPGSYEQYF
once	-	TRBV21-1	TRBJ1-1	TGTGCCAGCTTCAATGGGGGAGGGATGAACACTGAAGCTTTCTTT	CASFNGGGMNTEAFF
-	-	TRBV5-4	TRBJ2-5	TGTGCCAGCAGCCACCTCGGAGAGACCCAGTACTTC	CASSHLGETQYF
-	-	TRBV30	TRBJ1-2	TGTGCCTGCCCACAGGAAACTAACTATGGCTACACCTTC	CACPQETNYGYTF
-	-	TRBV9	TRBJ2-3	TGTGCCAGCAGCGTAGGGGGGGAATCAGGGACAGATACGCAGTATTTT	CASSVGGESGTDTQYF
-	-	TRBV9	TRBJ1-1	TGTGCCAGCAGCTCCCAGATGGACACTGAAGCTTTCTTT	CASSSQMDTEAFF
-	-	TRBV5-4	TRBJ2-7	TGTGCCAGCAGTTTTACAGGGTCCTACGAGCAGTACTTC	CASSFTGSYEQYF
-	TRBD2	TRBV5-4	TRBJ2-3	TGTGCCAGCACCCCGGGACTAGCCACAGATACGCAGTATTTT	CASTPGLATDTQYF
-	-	TRBV27	TRBJ1-6	TGTGCCAGCAGTTCGTCTTCTAGCTCCTATAATTCACCCCTCCACTTT	CASSSSSSSYNSPLHF
-	TRBD2	TRBV30	TRBJ2-7	TGTGCCTGGAGCACCCATGCGGGGGGGGGCCAGCAGTACTTC	CAWSTHAGGGQQYF
few	TRBD1	TRBV7-2	TRBJ1-2	TGTGCCAGCAAGGACAGGGGGAACTATGGCTACACCTTC	CASKDRGNYGYTF
-	-	TRBV27	TRBJ2-2	TGTGCCAGCAGAACTTTGAGGGCGATGAACACCGGGGAGCTGTTTTTT	CASRTLRAMNTGELFF
-	TRBD2	TRBV7-6	TRBJ2-5	TGTGCCAGCAGCTTAGCGCCTAGCGGGGAGGGGACCCAGTACTTC	CASSLAPSGEGTQYF
-	-	TRBV10-3	TRBJ1-2	TGTGCCATCACGGGGGATCAATATGGCTGCACCTTC	CAITGDQYGCTF
-	TRBD2	TRBV6-2/TRBV6-3	TRBJ2-7	TGTGCCAGCAGCCGCGGGGGGGCCAGCTCCTACGAGCAGTACTTC	CASSRGGASSYEQYF
-	TRBD1	TRBV15	TRBJ1-2	TGTGCCACCAGCAGGGGGGCCGGGACAGGGGGCGTGATCTATGGCTACACCTTC	CATSRGAGTGGVIYGYTF
once	-	TRBV4-1	TRBJ1-1	TGCGCCAGCAGCTATCGGACAGTGAACACTGAAGCTTTCTTT	CASSYRTVNTEAFF
few	-	TRBV12-3/TRBV12-4	TRBJ1-1	TGTGCCAGCAGTTTGAGGGAAAACACTGAAGCTTTCTTT	CASSLRENTEAFF
-	-	TRBV5-1	TRBJ1-2	TGCGCCAGCAGCTTCGGGGATGTAGATGGCTACACCTTC	CASSFGDVDGYTF
once	TRBD1	TRBV9	TRBJ2-7	TGTGCCAGCAGCGCGAGAAAAGGGGGCCCCGAGCAGTACTTC	CASSARKGGPEQYF
-	-	TRBV19	TRBJ1-2	TGTGCCAGTAATCTTAATTGGCAGGACTTGGCTGGCTACACCTTC	CASNLNWQDLAGYTF
-	TRBD1	TRBV5-1	TRBJ2-2	TGCGCCAGCAGCTTGGGGACAGGCTACACCGGGGAGCTGTTTTTT	CASSLGTGYTGELFF
-	TRBD1	TRBV7-9	TRBJ1-1	TGTGCCAGCAGCCGGGGACAGGGCACTGAAGCTTTCTTT	CASSRGQGTEAFF
-	TRBD2	TRBV7-3	TRBJ2-5	TGTGCCAGCAGCTTAGCTAGCGGGTCCGCAGAGACCCAGTACTTC	CASSLASGSAETQYF
-	-	TRBV29-1	TRBJ1-1	TGCAGCGTTGGCGGTAGAATGAACACTGAAGCTTTCTTT	CSVGGRMNTEAFF
-	-	TRBV14	TRBJ2-1	TGTGCCAGCAGCCCGACATGGGGGGTCAATGAGCAGTTCTTC	CASSPTWGVNEQFF
-	TRBD2	TRBV4-3	TRBJ2-1	TGCGCCAGCAGCCAAGATGCCCGGGGGGGATACAATGAGCAGTTCTTC	CASSQDARGGYNEQFF
few	-	TRBV4-3	TRBJ1-4	TGCGCCAGCAGCCAAGTGAGGGATCGGGAAAAACTGTTTTTT	CASSQVRDREKLFF
-	-	TRBV19	TRBJ2-7	TGTGCCAGTAGTGCAGGCCCGTCCTACGAGCAGTACTTC	CASSAGPSYEQYF
-	-	TRBV29-1	TRBJ1-2	TGCAGCGTTGAAGGCAGGGGCGAAGGCTATGGCTACACCTTC	CSVEGRGEGYGYTF
-	TRBD2	TRBV24-1	TRBJ2-1	TGTGCCACCAGTGATTTAAGGACTAGCGGGGGTAATGAGCAGTTCTTC	CATSDLRTSGGNEQFF
-	TRBD1	TRBV4-3	TRBJ1-1	TGCGCCAGCAGCCAAACGACAGGGCCCCTTGAAGCTTTCTTT	CASSQTTGPLEAFF
-	-	TRBV9	TRBJ2-3	TGTGCCAGCAGCGTCGCGGGGAAGGCCTGGGGAGATACGCAGTATTTT	CASSVAGKAWGDTQYF